This is a list of T cell receptor beta chains from one sample in a study of response to subunit inactivated influenza vaccine. TCRdb fed the RT-PCR reads into MiXCR, producing one record per CDR3 protein. The sample has about 650,000 distinct CDR3 sequences; about 15% are singletons. The input for sequencing was PBMCs from blood, taken 14 to 15 days before vaccination. All receptors come from a man aged 50 to 60 who received an inactivated influenza vaccine. Both conserved end residues are part of each CDR3. Each record gives: V gene, J gene, CDR3 protein.

>TRBV18|TRBJ1-3
CASSPGTGPFGNTIYF
>TRBV18|TRBJ2-1
CASSRPGTSEYNEQFF
>TRBV10-3|TRBJ2-3
CAISEGSGVSSGTDTQYF
>TRBV11-1|TRBJ2-2
CASSNSGLAGVATGELFF
>TRBV30|TRBJ2-5
CAWSDPKTQYF
>TRBV20-1|TRBJ2-1
CSASSPGLAGERNEQFF
>TRBV5-1|TRBJ2-3
CASSSGHGGSTDTQYF
>TRBV20-1|TRBJ2-7
CSASPGTGNYEQYF
>TRBV5-1|TRBJ2-3
CASAEERGSTDTQYF
>TRBV7-2|TRBJ2-1
CASSQREVYNEQFF